Listed below are T cell receptor beta chains from one sample, sequenced in a study of blood T cell repertoires in COVID-19. Measured with immunoSEQ multiplex PCR; TCRdb has only the in-frame clones, and not every one. The sample has around 300,000 clones, nearly 90% seen once. The sequencing sample was made of PBMCs or T cells enriched from blood (not recorded which). These receptors came from a woman aged 55 to 70 who had recovered from COVID-19. Both conserved end residues are trimmed from each CDR3. Clone size is given for some rows only: seen once, a few or many times, or a class if the clone is expanded.

j_gene | v_gene | abundance | CDR3aa
TRBJ1-1 | TRBV5-1 | - | ASSLWGVDTEAF
TRBJ2-3 | TRBV11-2 | - | ASSYRDRGNTQY
TRBJ2-2 | TRBV25-1 | few | ASSESALAGEAGELF
TRBJ2-6 | TRBV19 | - | ASSNGGTPGANVLT
TRBJ2-7 | TRBV6-2/TRBV6-3 | - | ASSYSAGGSYEQY
TRBJ1-5 | TRBV6-5 | - | ASNPGTVHQPQH
TRBJ2-1 | TRBV3-1/TRBV3-2 | - | ASSLLLAGRYEQF
TRBJ1-1 | TRBV4-1 | - | ASGGRDTEAF
TRBJ1-3 | TRBV6-5 | - | ASSLERQGGNTIY
TRBJ2-3 | TRBV7-9 | - | ASTRGTGDIDTQY
TRBJ2-1 | TRBV24-1 | - | ATSDSRAGVHNEQF
TRBJ1-1 | TRBV28 | - | ATSTIEAF
TRBJ1-2 | TRBV6-1 | - | ASSDGSGNYGYT
TRBJ2-2 | TRBV6-4 | - | ASSSRQGSNGELF
TRBJ1-5 | TRBV19 | - | ASSIIIRRVGLNQPQH